This T cell receptor beta chain was found in a study of Ad26.COV2.S vaccination and SARS-CoV-2 variants. Across the whole study: Once or twice, 56 days apart, Ad26.COV2.S was delivered intramuscularly.

Profiled with immunoSEQ multiplex PCR; TCRdb holds only in-frame clones, not every one. Altogether around 320,000 clones are present, around 86% being singletons, with the ten largest covering 3.4%. In the case of this clone: Its antigen remains unidentified.

Treatment given: 15 to 20 received Ad26.COV2.S at low or high dose, single or two shots; several received placebo; per-sample allocation not given. Specimens were obtained on day 63 following the first vaccine or placebo injection. In Boston, the donor was an adult between 18-55 years of age. Whole-study findings and limits: Spike-specific TCR breadth was greater in vaccine than placebo recipients.

CDR3 length: 17 amino acids. The trim removed 1 base at V and 3 bases at J, leaving 6 bases unmatched. Looked up from germline, CDR1 is SGHAT and CDR2 is FQNNGV. The J gene is TRBJ2-1, the V gene TRBV11-2; 10 bases line up with TRBD2. Here the sequenced sample was peripheral blood, taken in a trial of Ad26.COV2.S vaccine versus placebo. The sequence derives from a person aged 18-65 years who received the Ad26.COV2.S COVID-19 vaccine or a placebo. The CDR3 DNA sequence: TGTGCCAGCAGCTTAGTTCTTTTAGCGGGGGGCTACAATGAGCAGTTCTTC. Amino acids: CASSLVLLAGGYNEQFF. Complete variable domain (other parts from reference TRBV11-2 and TRBJ2-1): EAGVAQSPRYKIIEKRQSVAFWCNPISGHATLYWYQQILGQGPKLLIQFQNNGVVDDSQLPKDRFSAERLKGVDSTLKIQPAKLEDSAVYLCASSLVLLAGGYNEQFFGPGTRLTVL.